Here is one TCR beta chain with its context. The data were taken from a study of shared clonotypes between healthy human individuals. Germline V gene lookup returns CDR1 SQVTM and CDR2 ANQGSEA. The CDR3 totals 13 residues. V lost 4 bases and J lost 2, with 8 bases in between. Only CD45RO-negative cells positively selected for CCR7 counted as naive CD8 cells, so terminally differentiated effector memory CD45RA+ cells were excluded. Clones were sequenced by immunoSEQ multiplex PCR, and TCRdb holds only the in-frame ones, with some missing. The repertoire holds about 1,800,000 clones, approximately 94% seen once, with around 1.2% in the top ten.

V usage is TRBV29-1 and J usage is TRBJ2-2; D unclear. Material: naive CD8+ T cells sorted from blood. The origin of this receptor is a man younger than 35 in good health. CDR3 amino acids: CSVVGFNTGELFF. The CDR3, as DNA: TGCAGCGTTGTAGGCTTCAACACCGGGGAGCTGTTTTTT.